The 17 T cell receptor beta chains reported below all come from one sample, sequenced in a study of beta chain features in type 1 diabetes (dated by TCRdb to the late 2010s). Library preparation used the immunoSEQ multiplex PCR assay. The entire isolated RNA was reverse transcribed using the High Capacity cDNA Reverse Transcription Kit, and thus expressed TCRB transcripts were sequenced. TCRdb took this table from immuneACCESS and kept in-frame rearrangements with V and J called. Such tables lack part of the clones; where checked against another copy, unresolved V genes explain under half of the gap, and the rest is unexplained. A total of 970,000 or so clones appear in this sample, about a sixth of them only once. The ten largest make up 0.02% to 0.025% of the sample. Sequenced input: naive CD4+ T cells from blood. The cell subset or site label corresponds to: true naive CD4+ T cells. These receptors all come from a woman aged 18-35 years in good health.

This clone was picked up a small number of times. This chain uses TRBV27 with TRBJ1-4; D not certain. Germline V gene lookup returns CDR1 MNHEY and CDR2 SMNVEV (reference sequence). The CDR3 is made up of 12 amino acids. Trimming cost V 5 bases and J 8 bases, with 9 bases left between them. The CDR3 sequence is CASSASAEKLFF. CDR3 sequence (DNA): TGTGCCAGCAGTGCTTCTGCCGAAAAACTGTTTTTT.

This clone was seen a handful of times. The J gene is TRBJ1-4, the V gene TRBV19; D not resolved. Per the germline V gene, CDR1 is LNHDA and CDR2 is SQIVND (reference sequence). V shed 3 bases and J shed 4 bases, with 9 bases lying between them. There are 14 residues in the CDR3. The CDR3 sequence: CASSIETGNEKLFF. The DNA for the CDR3 is TGTGCCAGTAGTATTGAAACCGGTAATGAAAAACTGTTTTTT.

Details on this clone: Other DNA sequences within the sample encode an identical CDR3. V is TRBV19 and J is TRBJ1-1; D ambiguous. Germline CDR1 and CDR2: LNHDA and SQIVND (reference sequence). This CDR3 spans 13 amino acids. V lost 1 base to trimming and J lost 2 bases, with 5 bases between them. CDR3 protein: CASSIGGNTEAFF. The CDR3 nucleotides read TGTGCCAGTAGTATAGGGGGAAACACTGAAGCTTTCTTT.

This clone turned up a few times. Other nucleotide sequences from this sample produce the same CDR3. The chain recombines TRBV9 with TRBJ2-3; unclear D gene. Germline V gene sequence: CDR1 SGDLS, CDR2 YYNGEE. V lost 3 bases and J 0 bases, leaving 5 bases between the germline ends. The length of the CDR3 is 13 residues. CDR3 nucleotides: TGTGCCAGCAGCGGAGGTAGCACAGATACGCAGTATTTT. Translated: CASSGGSTDTQYF.

V usage is TRBV7-9 and J usage is TRBJ2-3, with D uncertain. The CDR3 sequence is 17 residues long. V lost 1 base and J 4 bases, leaving 18 bases between the germline ends. The germline gives CDR1 SEHNR, CDR2 FQNEAQ (reference sequence). For the CDR3, the DNA is TGTGCCAGCAGCTTAGGTCAAGGCCGGCCGATCTCAGATACGCAGTATTTT. Residues: CASSLGQGRPISDTQYF.

The rearrangement uses TRBV11-2 and TRBJ1-1, with no clear D. This CDR3 is built from 13 residues. Trimming pared 0 bases from V and 7 bases from J, leaving 9 bases between. The germline V gene encodes CDR1 SGHAT and CDR2 FQNNGV. CDR3 in DNA: TGTGCCAGCAGCTTAGATCGCATCTATGAAGCTTTCTTT. This translates into CASSLDRIYEAFF.

This clone has a handful of counts. The chain is built from TRBV21-1 and TRBJ1-1; TRBD1 is taken as the D call from the table, unchecked against the DNA. TRBV21-1 constitutes a pseudogene. The CDR3 has 10 residues. This chain's CDR3 is CARGPGQGFF. DNA for the CDR3: TGTGCCAGGGGACCGGGACAGGGCTTCTTT.

This clone was seen a few times. The V call is TRBV5-1, the J call TRBJ1-2; D is perhaps TRBD1 (6 bases). Per germline, CDR1 SGHRS and CDR2 YFSETQ. The CDR3 contains 16 residues. V was cut by 4 bases and J by 2 bases, with 18 bases left in between. The CDR3 coding sequence is TGCGCCAGCAGCCCGGACAGTCCCAAAGAGAACTATGGCTACACCTTC. Its protein product is CASSPDSPKENYGYTF.

This clone was found a few times. This chain links TRBV27 with TRBJ2-1, with 8 bases identical to TRBD2. The ends lost 4 bases at V and 5 bases at J; junction bases unmatched: 4. Germline lookup yields CDR1 MNHEY and CDR2 SMNVEV (reference sequence). CDR3 length equals 14 residues. The CDR3 sequence is CASSYKRENNEQFF. CDR3 in DNA: TGTGCCAGCAGTTACAAGCGGGAGAACAATGAGCAGTTCTTC.

The chain employs TRBV5-1 and TRBJ2-1, with 9 positions matching TRBD2. CDR1 SGHRS and CDR2 YFSETQ come from the germline V gene. CDR3 length: 17 amino acids. Trimming removed 2 bases from V and 8 bases from J; junction bases left unmatched: 14. CDR3 sequence reads: CASSFSLGGGRAYEQFF. The CDR3 bases are TGCGCCAGCAGCTTTTCGTTGGGAGGCGGGAGGGCGTATGAGCAGTTCTTC.

The V call is TRBV10-3, the J call TRBJ1-5; D is ambiguous. V lost 4 bases to trimming and J lost 1 base, with 11 bases between them. Germline CDR1 is ENHRY and CDR2 is SYGVKD. This CDR3 contains 15 residues. The CDR3 DNA follows: TGTGCCATCAGTGGAGGGAGTGGAAGCAATCAGCCCCAGCATTTT. Translated: CAISGGSGSNQPQHF.

There are a few counts of this clone. The rearrangement joins TRBV5-4 to TRBJ2-5; TRBD1 matches at 8 bases. The CDR3 contains 15 residues. Germline trimming cut 4 bases from V and 3 bases from J; bases unmatched to any gene: 8. Germline V gene lookup returns CDR1 SGHNT and CDR2 YYREEE (reference sequence). CDR3 sequence: CASSATGQDEETQYF. DNA for the CDR3: TGTGCCAGCAGCGCCACGGGACAGGATGAAGAGACCCAGTACTTC.

The CDR3 coding sequence is TGTGCCAGCAGTTTCAGGAGGGGAAATAGCAATCAGCCCCAGCATTTT. This gives the protein CASSFRRGNSNQPQHF. The chain links TRBV28 to TRBJ1-5; a weak D match, TRBD1 (5 bases). Germline assignment: CDR1 MDHEN and CDR2 SYDVKM. V gave up 3 bases and J gave up 0 bases, with 12 bases separating them. CDR3 length: 16 residues.

The gene calls are TRBV7-9 and TRBJ1-5; D not resolved. Germline V gene lookup returns CDR1 SEHNR and CDR2 FQNEAQ (reference sequence). Trimming took off 5 bases at V and 1 base at J, with 9 bases between the two ends. There are 14 residues in the CDR3. The CDR3 nucleotides read TGTGCCAGCAGCCACTCAACCAGCAATCAGCCCCAGCATTTT. It encodes CASSHSTSNQPQHF.

This chain joins TRBV9 and TRBJ2-3; D might be TRBD1 or TRBD2, each matching 6 bases. The V end lost 0 bases, the J end lost 5 bases, and 25 bases lay between the germline ends. Germline V lookup: CDR1 SGDLS, CDR2 YYNGEE. The CDR3 is made up of 19 amino acids. Here the CDR3 reads CASSVATGGLPLGGDTQYF. The CDR3 region has the DNA TGTGCCAGCAGCGTAGCTACTGGGGGGCTACCCCTGGGGGGAGATACGCAGTATTTT.

This clone was observed a few times. The chain employs TRBV2 and TRBJ2-5, with TRBD2 matching 9 bases. Germline lookup yields CDR1 SNHLY and CDR2 FYNNEI. V gave up 7 bases and J gave up 5 bases; unmatched junction bases: 5. There are 13 residues in the CDR3. CDR3 sequence reads: CASNAGGWETQYF. The CDR3 nucleotides are TGTGCCAGCAACGCGGGAGGGTGGGAGACCCAGTACTTC.

In its sample, this clone was seen a few times. The chain uses TRBV5-1 and TRBJ2-3, with D unresolved. The V gene's germline CDR1 is SGHRS and CDR2 YFSETQ. V lost 2 bases and J 2 bases, leaving 15 bases between the germline ends. This CDR3 has 16 residues. For the CDR3, the DNA is TGCGCCAGCAGCTTTAACAGAATATTGTTCACAGATACGCAGTATTTT. Protein product: CASSFNRILFTDTQYF.